A selection of T cell receptor beta chains follows, all from one sample in a study of blood T cell repertoires in COVID-19. Measured with immunoSEQ multiplex PCR; TCRdb has only the in-frame clones, and not every one. The sample lists hundreds of thousands of clones; about 90% were seen once. Sample: peripheral blood. All receptors come from a woman aged 18-30 years who had recovered from COVID-19. CDR3s include the opening cysteine and the closing phenylalanine or tryptophan. A D gene is named only where the DNA matches it firmly. Size is omitted from some rows. Given values are once, few, many or a class for expanded clones.

V gene	clone size	D gene	J gene	CDR3 protein	CDR3 DNA
TRBV18	NA	NA	TRBJ2-4	CASSPRQGSTKNIQYF	TGTGCCAGCTCACCCCGGCAGGGTTCAACCAAAAACATTCAGTACTTC
TRBV7-9	NA	TRBD1	TRBJ1-2	CASSLGTGGVYGYTF	TGTGCCAGCAGCCTCGGGACAGGGGGTGTATATGGCTACACCTTC
TRBV7-2	NA	TRBD1	TRBJ2-5	CASSGRTGRGETQYF	TGTGCCAGCAGCGGGAGGACAGGGAGAGGAGAGACCCAGTACTTC
TRBV27	NA	TRBD1	TRBJ1-6	CASRLTGGSSYNSPLHF	TGTGCCAGCAGACTCACAGGGGGCAGCTCCTATAATTCACCCCTCCACTTT
TRBV30	NA	TRBD1	TRBJ1-5	CAWSARTGGLFQPQHF	TGTGCCTGGAGTGCGCGGACAGGGGGACTCTTTCAGCCCCAGCATTTT
TRBV6-5	NA	NA	TRBJ1-6	CASRNRESYNSPLHF	TGTGCCAGCAGAAACAGGGAATCCTATAATTCACCCCTCCACTTT
TRBV7-9	NA	NA	TRBJ2-1	CASSPRDSFNEQFF	TGTGCCAGCAGCCCCCGGGATAGCTTCAATGAGCAGTTCTTC
TRBV27	NA	TRBD1	TRBJ1-1	CASSPVTGGLNTEAFF	TGTGCCAGCAGTCCTGTTACAGGGGGCCTGAACACTGAAGCTTTCTTT
TRBV27	NA	NA	TRBJ2-3	CASSLSSSTDTQYF	TGTGCCAGCAGTTTATCGTCTAGCACAGATACGCAGTATTTT
TRBV6-6	NA	TRBD1	TRBJ1-2	CATLSTGTGEISYTF	TGTGCCACCCTTTCGACGGGGACAGGGGAAATTAGCTACACCTTC
TRBV15	once	NA	TRBJ2-3	CATRASGEGDTQYF	TGTGCCACTCGTGCATCAGGGGAGGGAGATACGCAGTATTTT
TRBV30	NA	TRBD2	TRBJ2-3	CAWTSSGRADTQYF	TGTGCCTGGACTTCCAGCGGGAGGGCAGATACGCAGTATTTT
TRBV5-6	NA	NA	TRBJ1-2	CASSLVWQERANYGYTF	TGTGCCAGCAGCTTGGTTTGGCAGGAAAGAGCTAACTATGGCTACACCTTC
TRBV3-1/TRBV3-2	NA	TRBD2	TRBJ2-1	CASRGSGRINEQFF	TGTGCCAGCCGGGGGAGCGGGAGGATTAATGAGCAGTTCTTC
TRBV6-5	NA	NA	TRBJ1-1	CASSLYWNTEAFF	TGTGCCAGCTCGCTCTACTGGAACACTGAAGCTTTCTTT
TRBV5-6	NA	TRBD2	TRBJ2-1	CASSGGLAGGPNNEQFF	TGTGCCAGCAGCGGGGGACTGGCGGGAGGGCCTAACAATGAGCAGTTCTTC
TRBV18	NA	NA	TRBJ2-2	CASSPGFGRSGELFF	TGTGCCAGCTCACCAGGGTTCGGGAGATCCGGGGAGCTGTTTTTT
TRBV29-1	NA	NA	TRBJ2-1	CSARRQQSYNEQFF	TGCAGCGCCCGGCGACAACAGTCCTACAATGAGCAGTTCTTC
TRBV10-3	NA	NA	TRBJ2-1	CATADSHNEQFF	TGTGCCACCGCCGACTCCCACAATGAGCAGTTCTTC
TRBV13	NA	NA	TRBJ2-1	CASSSRAYNEQFF	TGTGCCAGCAGCTCGAGAGCCTACAATGAGCAGTTCTTC
TRBV9	NA	NA	TRBJ2-3	CASSPYSGTDTQYF	TGTGCCAGCAGCCCATATAGCGGCACAGATACGCAGTATTTT
TRBV9	NA	TRBD2	TRBJ2-1	CASSDSREGPYNEQFF	TGTGCCAGCAGTGATTCACGGGAGGGCCCCTACAATGAGCAGTTCTTC
TRBV7-9	NA	NA	TRBJ2-1	CASSLGSRGNEQFF	TGTGCCAGCAGCTTAGGAAGTAGGGGCAATGAGCAGTTCTTC
TRBV13	NA	NA	TRBJ1-1	CASIRTGGWTSTEAFF	TGTGCCAGCATCAGAACCGGGGGATGGACATCCACTGAAGCTTTCTTT
TRBV5-6	NA	NA	TRBJ1-1	CASSAEGEIMNTEAFF	TGTGCCAGCAGCGCCGAGGGAGAGATAATGAACACTGAAGCTTTCTTT
TRBV10-3	NA	TRBD2	TRBJ2-1	CAISESGLAGVRSYNEQFF	TGTGCCATCAGTGAGTCGGGACTAGCGGGAGTCCGCTCCTACAATGAGCAGTTCTTC
TRBV6-6	NA	NA	TRBJ1-4	CASSYRAQEEKLFF	TGTGCCAGCAGTTACCGGGCACAGGAAGAAAAACTGTTTTTT
TRBV7-2	NA	NA	TRBJ2-1	CASSPIRGNNEQFF	TGTGCCAGCAGCCCGATAAGGGGTAATAATGAGCAGTTCTTC
TRBV3-1/TRBV3-2	few	TRBD1	TRBJ1-2	CASSQGGQVHGYTF	TGTGCCAGCAGCCAAGGGGGACAGGTCCATGGCTACACCTTC
TRBV10-2	NA	TRBD2	TRBJ2-5	CASRSEAAGAETQYF	TGCGCCAGCAGGAGCGAGGCCGCGGGAGCGGAGACCCAGTACTTC
TRBV23-1	once	TRBD1	TRBJ2-1	CASSQSTGDNEQFF	TGCGCCAGCAGTCAATCAACAGGGGACAATGAGCAGTTCTTC
TRBV5-5	NA	NA	TRBJ2-5	CASSLVGGVVPQETQYF	TGTGCCAGCAGCTTGGTAGGGGGAGTGGTTCCCCAAGAGACCCAGTACTTC
TRBV27	once	TRBD1	TRBJ1-2	CASSPRSQGGVYGYTF	TGTGCCAGCAGTCCACGATCACAGGGGGGAGTCTATGGCTACACCTTC
TRBV7-8	NA	NA	TRBJ1-5	CASSLKWAGKGRNQPQHF	TGTGCCAGCAGCTTAAAATGGGCGGGGAAGGGTCGGAATCAGCCCCAGCATTTT
TRBV7-9	NA	NA	TRBJ1-4	CASSRPSGGSNEKLFF	TGTGCCAGCAGCCGACCCTCGGGGGGCTCCAATGAAAAACTGTTTTTT
TRBV10-3	NA	TRBD1	TRBJ2-3	CAISRDRGKTDTQYF	TGTGCCATCAGTCGGGACAGGGGGAAAACAGATACGCAGTATTTT
TRBV21-1	NA	NA	TRBJ2-1	CASSKTSEDEQFF	TGTGCCAGCAGCAAAACTAGCGAAGATGAGCAGTTCTTC
TRBV4-3	NA	NA	TRBJ1-4	CASSQEHHSTNEKLFF	TGCGCCAGCAGCCAAGAGCATCACTCAACTAATGAAAAACTGTTTTTT
TRBV5-6	NA	TRBD2	TRBJ2-1	CASSLAGTSGLEGNEQFF	TGTGCCAGCAGCTTGGCCGGGACTAGCGGCCTGGAGGGGAATGAGCAGTTCTTC
TRBV12-3/TRBV12-4	NA	NA	TRBJ1-1	CASSLGQYTEAFF	TGTGCCAGCAGTCTAGGACAGTACACTGAAGCTTTCTTT
TRBV11-3	NA	TRBD2	TRBJ2-5	CASSFAGGEETQYF	TGTGCCAGCAGCTTCGCGGGAGGGGAAGAGACCCAGTACTTC
TRBV18	NA	TRBD2	TRBJ2-1	CASSPPGLADNEQFF	TGTGCCAGCTCGCCACCGGGACTAGCGGACAATGAGCAGTTCTTC
TRBV6-2/TRBV6-3	NA	TRBD1	TRBJ2-2	CASSIQGSGGELFF	TGTGCCAGCAGTATACAGGGGAGCGGCGGGGAGCTGTTTTTT
TRBV10-2	NA	TRBD1	TRBJ1-5	CASSDRGLRNQPQHF	TGCGCCAGCAGTGACAGGGGGCTCCGCAATCAGCCCCAGCATTTT
TRBV7-9	NA	TRBD2	TRBJ2-1	CASSSTSGSSLNEQFF	TGTGCCAGCAGCTCGACTAGCGGGAGTTCTTTGAATGAGCAGTTCTTC
TRBV6-2/TRBV6-3	NA	TRBD2	TRBJ2-3	CASSSLAGGPSDTQYF	TGTGCCAGCAGTTCCCTAGCGGGAGGGCCTTCAGATACGCAGTATTTT
TRBV7-2	once	NA	TRBJ1-5	CASSLDRQKNQPQHF	TGTGCCAGCAGCTTAGACAGGCAGAAAAATCAGCCCCAGCATTTT
TRBV6-5	NA	NA	TRBJ1-2	CASRWGGEGYTF	TGTGCCAGCAGGTGGGGGGGGGAAGGCTACACCTTC
TRBV20-1	NA	TRBD2	TRBJ2-1	CSASTSGRAANEQFF	TGCAGTGCTAGTACTAGCGGGAGGGCCGCCAATGAGCAGTTCTTC
TRBV9	once	TRBD1	TRBJ2-2	CASSDRTGLYGGELFF	TGTGCCAGCAGCGACCGGACAGGGTTGTATGGCGGGGAGCTGTTTTTT